This T cell receptor beta chain was observed in a study of PD-1 blockade in mismatch repair-deficient tumors. Germline loops: CDR1 SNHLY, CDR2 FYNNEI. V dropped 0 bases and J dropped 12 bases, with 12 bases sitting between them. The CDR3 contains 12 residues. TCRdb's table, derived via immunoSEQ multiplex PCR, lists solely in-frame clones and lacks some. The data show about 38,000 clones, around 79% seen once. This clone was recorded once. What it binds is not known. Study-level findings and limits: Rapid post-treatment expansion, then contraction, generally preceding radiologic response, marked tumor-resident clones.

This sequence was found in an adult with mismatch repair-deficient cancer. The rearrangement joins TRBV2 to TRBJ2-7; D unclear. The source was peripheral blood, collected 4 weeks after starting pembrolizumab. DNA for the CDR3: TGTGCCAGCAGTGAAGCAATCCTCGTATTGTACTTC. Protein: CASSEAILVLYF.